These 31 T cell receptor beta chains were sequenced from one sample in a study of T cell repertoires in cytomegalovirus infection. TCRdb called the reads again in MiXCR, with one record for every CDR3 protein. Among 500,000 or so distinct CDR3 sequences listed, 16% were seen once. Sequencing was carried out using CD8+ T cells from PBMCs. These TCRs come from a human donor in good health (CMV status not recorded). Some clones in this sample may be carry-over from other donors' samples.

This clonotype was detected only a few times. V gene TRBV5-6 combines with J gene TRBJ2-1; 9 bases line up with TRBD1. V dropped 3 bases and J dropped 0; count of bases not matched to a gene: 13. The CDR3 spans 19 residues. Germline assignment: CDR1 SGHDT and CDR2 YYEEEE. The CDR3, as DNA: TGTGCCAGCAGCTCGAAATACACAGGGGGCGGGAGCTCCTACAATGAGCAGTTCTTC. Amino acids: CASSSKYTGGGSSYNEQFF.

This clonotype was observed many times. This chain joins TRBV5-4 and TRBJ2-1; a possible D gene is TRBD2 (5 bases). Trimming took 7 bases from V and 9 from J, leaving 20 bases between them. Germline-derived CDR1 and CDR2 are SGHNT and YYREEE (reference sequence). The length of the CDR3 is 14 residues. The DNA for the CDR3 is TGTGCCAGCTCTAAGACTAACGAGTGGATTGAGCAGTTCTTC. Its translation: CASSKTNEWIEQFF. Full variable domain (missing parts from reference TRBV5-4 and TRBJ2-1): ETGVTQSPTHLIKTRGQQVTLRCSSQSGHNTVSWYQQALGQGPQFIFQYYREEENGRGNFPPRFSGLQFPNYSSELNVNALELDDSALYLCASSKTNEWIEQFFGPGTRLTVL.

The V call is TRBV20-1, the J call TRBJ1-2, with 12 bases identical to TRBD1. V gave up 0 bases and J gave up 4 bases; unmatched junction bases: 9. Per the germline V gene, CDR1 is DFQATT and CDR2 is SNEGSKA (reference sequence). This CDR3 is 17 amino acids long. Written as DNA, the CDR3 is TGCAGTGCTAGAGAGCCATTGGGACAGGGGGCGACCTATGGCTACACCTTC. It is translated as CSAREPLGQGATYGYTF.

This clonotype was detected ten times or more. The gene calls are TRBV10-3 and TRBJ2-2; TRBD2 agrees at 7 bases. The CDR3 totals 12 residues. V shed 10 bases and J 3 bases; nucleotides not matched to a gene: 2. Germline lookup yields CDR1 ENHRY and CDR2 SYGVKD. CDR3 region: CATTSDTGELFF. As DNA, the CDR3 is TGTGCCACTACTAGCGACACCGGGGAGCTGTTTTTT.

This clonotype was seen ten or more times. The chain has TRBV15 and TRBJ2-1; D not certain. This CDR3 is 13 amino acids long. Trimming stripped 6 bases from V and 3 bases from J, with 9 bases between. CDR1 is LNHNV and CDR2 is YYDKDF in the germline V gene (reference sequence). In DNA, the CDR3 is TGTGCCACCAGGCCGGGCGGCTACAATGAGCAGTTCTTC. Its translation is CATRPGGYNEQFF.

This sequence joins TRBV30 and TRBJ2-6; D is unclear. The CDR3 spans 13 residues. Per germline, CDR1 GTSNPN and CDR2 SVGIG (reference sequence). V gave up 0 bases and J gave up 1 base, with 1 base separating them. The CDR3 spells CAWSVSGANVLTF. DNA for the CDR3: TGTGCCTGGAGTGTATCTGGGGCCAACGTCCTGACTTTC.

This clonotype has more than one count but fewer than ten. This sequence joins TRBV5-1 and TRBJ2-1, with 9 bases fitting TRBD2. The length of the CDR3 is 18 residues. Trimming at V came to 4 bases and at J to 8 bases, leaving 19 bases not matched to a gene. Germline V gene data show CDR1 as SGHRS and CDR2 as YFSETQ. Written as DNA, the CDR3 is TGCGCCAGCAGCCAGACTTGGGCGGGAGGGCCGGGTGAGGATGAGCAGTTCTTC. The encoded protein is CASSQTWAGGPGEDEQFF.

This clonotype was seen at least ten times. V is TRBV14 and J is TRBJ2-1, with TRBD2 identical over 10 bases. V gave up 3 bases and J gave up 7 bases; unmatched junction bases: 9. Germline loops: CDR1 SGHDN, CDR2 FVKESK. The CDR3 covers 16 residues. The CDR3: CASSHLSGRAVNEQFF. DNA of the CDR3: TGTGCCAGCAGCCACTTAAGCGGGAGGGCGGTGAATGAGCAGTTCTTC.

The DNA of the CDR3 is TGTGCCAGCAAGGATAGCGGGGCATACAATGAGCAGTTCTTC. This sequence encodes CASKDSGAYNEQFF. The chain joins TRBV2 to TRBJ2-1; 8 bases fit TRBD2. Trimming removed 7 bases from V and 4 bases from J; junction bases left unmatched: 6. Germline CDR1 reads SNHLY; CDR2 reads FYNNEI. This CDR3 is 14 amino acids long.

The V call is TRBV6-4, the J call TRBJ1-6, with 7 bases fitting TRBD1. J was trimmed by 7 bases and V by 5 bases; bases with no gene match: 5. Per germline, CDR1 MRHNA and CDR2 SNTAGT. This CDR3 has 14 amino acids. The CDR3 sequence: CASSRDSWNSPLHF. The CDR3 DNA reads TGTGCCAGCAGTAGGGACAGCTGGAATTCACCCCTCCACTTT.

This chain links TRBV29-1 with TRBJ2-2; D not resolved. The V end was cut by 4 bases, the J end by 0 bases, with 12 bases between. The CDR3 is 15 amino acids. Germline V gene sequence: CDR1 SQVTM, CDR2 ANQGSEA. CDR3: CSVAPVPANTGELFF. The CDR3 nucleotides read TGCAGCGTTGCCCCCGTCCCCGCGAACACCGGGGAGCTGTTTTTT.

This clonotype was detected only a few times. The chain links TRBV7-9 to TRBJ2-7, with D maybe TRBD1 (6 bases). V was shortened by 3 bases and J by 3 bases, with 15 bases between the two germline ends. The CDR3 has 15 amino acids. From germline, CDR1 is SEHNR and CDR2 FQNEAQ (reference sequence). The CDR3 coding sequence is TGTGCCAGCAGCTTGACAGGAGCCTTGATCTACGAGCAGTACTTC. As protein: CASSLTGALIYEQYF. Looking up the rest from reference TRBV7-9 and TRBJ2-7 gives the full variable domain: DTGVSQNPRHKITKRGQNVTFRCDPISEHNRLYWYRQTLGQGPEFLTYFQNEAQLEKSRLLSDRFSAERPKGSFSTLEIQRTEQGDSAMYLCASSLTGALIYEQYFGPGTRLTVT.

A word on this clonotype: A much larger clone lies one base from this, so it may be a read error. The gene calls are TRBV25-1 and TRBJ1-1; D gene ambiguous. The CDR3 covers 12 residues. Germline V gene lookup returns CDR1 MGHDK and CDR2 SYGVNS. Trimming removed 10 bases from V and 2 bases from J, with 11 bases in between. In DNA, the CDR3 is TGTGCCACCCGCGGGCACAACACTGAAGCTTTCTTT. Protein product: CATRGHNTEAFF.

The chain links TRBV19 to TRBJ1-2, with D hard to call. Trimming stripped 6 bases from V and 7 bases from J, with 18 bases between. CDR3 length equals 14 residues. CDR1 and CDR2 (germline): LNHDA, SQIVND (reference sequence). The CDR3 coding sequence is TGTGCCAGTAGACCCTCCGACAAGTCTATTGGCTACACCTTC. Its protein product is CASRPSDKSIGYTF.

The V call is TRBV12-3 or TRBV12-4, the J call TRBJ2-1, with 11 bases matching TRBD2. The CDR3 loop spans 18 amino acids. V lost 4 bases, J lost 0 bases, and 8 bases stayed unmatched. CDR3 protein: CASSSGTSGLSSYNEQFF. The CDR3 region has the DNA TGTGCCAGCAGTTCCGGGACTAGCGGCCTTAGCTCCTACAATGAGCAGTTCTTC.

As to this clonotype: A read error may be the cause here, since a much bigger clone is one base away. The J gene is TRBJ1-1, the V gene TRBV7-9, with D possibly being TRBD1 (6 bases). Per germline, CDR1 SEHNR and CDR2 FQNEAQ (reference sequence). V was trimmed by 6 bases and J by 1 base, leaving 12 bases between them. CDR3 size: 14 residues. For the CDR3, the DNA is TGTGCCAGCAGGCCCGGGACAACGAACACTGAAGCTTTCTTT. Its protein product is CASRPGTTNTEAFF.

This clonotype has at least ten counts. The rearrangement links TRBV7-8 to TRBJ1-2; possibly TRBD1 for D (6 bases). The CDR3 sequence is 13 residues long. The germline gives CDR1 SGHVS, CDR2 FQNEAQ. Trimming shortened V by 5 bases and J by 5 bases, and 12 bases separated the two germline ends. The CDR3: CASSNKGGYGYTF. CDR3 bases: TGTGCCAGCAGCAACAAGGGGGGATATGGCTACACCTTC. The complete variable domain, with remaining parts taken from reference TRBV7-8 and TRBJ1-2, reads GAGVSQSPRYKVAKRGQDVALRCDPISGHVSLFWYQQALGQGPEFLTYFQNEAQLDKSGLPSDRFFAERPEGSVSTLKIQRTQQEDSAVYLCASSNKGGYGYTFGSGTRLTVV.

J is TRBJ1-4 and V is TRBV27, with D maybe TRBD1 (5 bases). With 4 bases removed from V and 12 bases from J, the gap between germline ends came to 18 bases. The CDR3 has 14 amino acids. CDR1 is MNHEY and CDR2 is SMNVEV in the germline V gene (reference sequence). The CDR3 protein is CASSSLLGPGQLFF. DNA for the CDR3: TGTGCCAGCAGTTCCCTACTGGGACCGGGTCAACTGTTTTTT.

This clonotype has more than one count but fewer than ten. The chain recombines TRBV6-5 with TRBJ2-3; 9 nucleotides align to TRBD1. V was pared by 3 bases and J by 1 base, with 2 bases of the junction left unmatched. This CDR3 has 15 amino acids. CDR1 is MNHEY, CDR2 SVGAGI, per germline. The CDR3 nucleotides read TGTGCCAGCAGTTATTACAGGGGGCGCACAGATACGCAGTATTTT. This sequence encodes CASSYYRGRTDTQYF.

This clonotype has just a few counts. The rearrangement uses TRBV19 and TRBJ1-5; tentatively, D is TRBD1 (5 bases). This CDR3 is 17 amino acids long. The V and J ends lost 6 bases and 0 bases respectively, with 18 bases between them. Germline V CDR1 and CDR2: LNHDA, SQIVND (reference sequence). CDR3 in amino acids: CASSRTSGPHSNQPQHF. The DNA of the CDR3 is TGTGCCAGTAGCCGGACGTCGGGGCCCCATAGCAATCAGCCCCAGCATTTT.

This clonotype was counted many times. The V gene is TRBV7-9, the J gene TRBJ2-1, with 10 bases fitting TRBD1. V shed 4 bases and J 2 bases; nucleotides not matched to a gene: 8. Germline-derived CDR1 and CDR2 are SEHNR and FQNEAQ (reference sequence). The CDR3 spans 17 residues. The CDR3 sequence is CASSSPDRGFPYNEQFF. The DNA of the CDR3 is TGTGCCAGCAGCTCGCCGGACAGGGGGTTCCCCTACAATGAGCAGTTCTTC.

The CDR3 loop is CASSMWQENSPLHF. The CDR3, as DNA: TGTGCCAGTAGTATGTGGCAGGAAAATTCACCCCTCCACTTT. The rearrangement uses TRBV19 and TRBJ1-6, with D unclear. The V gene lost 3 bases and the J gene lost 7 bases, with 10 bases spanning the gap. Germline V gives CDR1 LNHDA, CDR2 SQIVND (reference sequence). This CDR3 contains 14 residues. Complete variable domain (other parts from reference TRBV19 and TRBJ1-6): DGGITQSPKYLFRKEGQNVTLSCEQNLNHDAMYWYRQDPGQGLRLIYYSQIVNDFQKGDIAEGYSVSREKKESFPLTVTSAQKNPTAFYLCASSMWQENSPLHFGNGTRLTVT.

In this sample, this clonotype turned up many times. The chain couples TRBV28 to TRBJ1-2; 8 bases map to TRBD1. The V gene end was trimmed by 6 bases and the J gene end by 8 bases; junction bases not matched to a gene: 8. Germline V gene sequence: CDR1 MDHEN, CDR2 SYDVKM. The CDR3 covers 13 residues. The CDR3 is CASSWTGRGGYTF. DNA of the CDR3: TGTGCCAGCAGCTGGACAGGGAGAGGGGGCTACACCTTC.

The genes are TRBV29-1 and TRBJ1-1; 8 bases agree with TRBD1. Losses at the gene ends were 0 bases for V and 6 bases for J; bases not matched to a gene: 9. This CDR3 spans 15 amino acids. Germline loops: CDR1 SQVTM, CDR2 ANQGSEA. Here the CDR3 DNA reads TGCAGCGTTGAAGATTTGCAGGGGGCGCTCCCTGAAGCTTTCTTT. This encodes CSVEDLQGALPEAFF.

This clonotype was seen a few times. V is TRBV19 and J is TRBJ2-3, with TRBD1 as a possible D gene (5 bases). V lost 7 bases and J 6 bases, leaving 11 bases between the germline ends. The CDR3 sequence is 12 residues long. Germline V gene lookup returns CDR1 LNHDA and CDR2 SQIVND (reference sequence). The CDR3 nucleotides read TGTGCCAGTAATCAGGGTGGGGATACGCAGTATTTT. This encodes CASNQGGDTQYF.

On this clonotype: One end of the junction fails to match germline, which may point to a read error. V and J are TRBV4-1 and TRBJ2-7; the match to TRBD1 covers 9 bases. Germline lookup yields CDR1 MGHRA and CDR2 YSYEKL. The CDR3 consists of 16 residues. The CDR3 DNA sequence: TGTGCCAGCAGACAAGGGACAGGGCCTAGCTCCTACGAGCAGTACTTC. This gives the protein CASRQGTGPSSYEQYF.

The rearrangement uses TRBV20-1 and TRBJ2-1; D call uncertain. Between the trimmed V and J ends, which lost 0 bases and 3 bases, there was a span of 12 bases. This CDR3 contains 15 residues. CDR1 DFQATT and CDR2 SNEGSKA come from the germline V gene (reference sequence). The CDR3 DNA reads as TGCAGTGCTAGAGACCGGACGGTTAGCTACAATGAGCAGTTCTTC. It is translated as CSARDRTVSYNEQFF.

This clonotype was observed many times. The chain links TRBV11-2 to TRBJ2-1; D call uncertain. The CDR3 contains 18 residues. Germline CDR1 is SGHAT and CDR2 is FQNNGV. The ends were cut back, 5 bases at V and 0 bases at J, with 20 bases in the middle. The CDR3 here is CASSPLTDLQSSYNEQFF. Written as DNA, the CDR3 is TGTGCCAGCAGCCCACTTACTGATTTACAGAGCTCCTACAATGAGCAGTTCTTC.

Many counts were recorded for this clonotype. The chain joins TRBV7-8 to TRBJ1-2; 8 nucleotides match TRBD1. CDR1 is SGHVS, CDR2 FQNEAQ, per germline. The CDR3 spans 18 residues. After removal of 1 base from V and 5 bases from J, the junction contained 15 bases not matched to a gene. The CDR3 region is CASSLGGGTGAGIYGYTF. The CDR3 bases are TGTGCCAGCAGCTTAGGTGGCGGGACAGGCGCGGGAATATATGGCTACACCTTC.

This clonotype was seen many times. V gene TRBV4-2 combines with J gene TRBJ2-7, with unresolved D. Trimming took off 4 bases at V and 2 bases at J, with 12 bases between the two ends. In germline, CDR1 is LGHNA, CDR2 YNFKEQ. The CDR3 is 14 amino acids. In DNA form, the CDR3 reads TGTGCCAGCAGCCTCGGACGGAGTGCCTACGAGCAGTACTTC. Residues: CASSLGRSAYEQYF.

This clonotype appeared many times. The chain carries TRBV28 and TRBJ2-1; TRBD2 matches 13 bases. Looked up from germline, CDR1 is MDHEN and CDR2 is SYDVKM. The CDR3 covers 18 residues. With V trimmed by 5 bases and J by 4 bases, 11 bases remained unmatched. The CDR3 loop is CASSPRLAGGPPYNEQFF. The CDR3 nucleotides read TGTGCCAGCAGTCCCCGACTAGCGGGAGGCCCCCCTTACAATGAGCAGTTCTTC.